These T cell receptor beta chains were read from a single sample in a study of T cell changes during pregnancy in multiple sclerosis. Method: immunoSEQ multiplex PCR; TCRdb's copy keeps in-frame clones and lacks some. The sample lists approximately 130,000 clones; 85% to 95% were seen once. Sequencing was performed on peripheral blood, taken before pregnancy. The source is a female donor with multiple sclerosis, enrolled in a pregnancy study. CDR3s include the opening cysteine and the closing phenylalanine or tryptophan. The D gene is left open where the match is weak. Only some rows state a clone size, as once, few, many or a class for expanded clones.

clone size	V gene	D gene	J gene	CDR3 protein	CDR3 DNA
.	TRBV27	TRBD1	TRBJ2-5	CASSQDRGLQETQYF	TGTGCCAGCAGTCAGGACAGGGGCCTCCAAGAGACCCAGTACTTC
.	TRBV9	.	TRBJ2-5	CASSPGSSPETQYF	TGTGCCAGCAGCCCGGGTAGCAGCCCAGAGACCCAGTACTTC
.	TRBV5-1	TRBD2	TRBJ2-5	CASSLAGGPGETQYF	TGCGCCAGCAGCTTAGCGGGAGGGCCCGGGGAGACCCAGTACTTC
once	TRBV9	TRBD2	TRBJ2-1	CASSPDRGEGSYNEQFF	TGTGCCAGCAGCCCGGACCGGGGGGAGGGGTCCTACAATGAGCAGTTCTTC
.	TRBV7-9	.	TRBJ2-5	CASSSRGGAETQYF	TGTGCCAGCAGCTCCCGAGGGGGGGCGGAGACCCAGTACTTC
.	TRBV11-2	.	TRBJ2-1	CASSFSGLHYNEQFF	TGTGCCAGCAGCTTCTCGGGACTCCACTACAATGAGCAGTTCTTC
.	TRBV4-1	TRBD1	TRBJ2-3	CASSQEDRGFADTQYF	TGCGCCAGCAGCCAAGAGGACAGGGGTTTCGCAGATACGCAGTATTTT
once	TRBV6-1	TRBD1	TRBJ1-5	CASTQGATQPQHF	TGTGCCAGCACCCAGGGGGCCACCCAGCCCCAGCATTTT
.	TRBV28	TRBD1	TRBJ1-2	CATSYGQGASNYGYTF	TGTGCCACTTCCTACGGACAGGGGGCGTCTAACTATGGCTACACCTTC
.	TRBV5-1	TRBD2	TRBJ2-5	CASSEAGGVETQYF	TGCGCCAGCAGCGAAGCGGGAGGGGTAGAGACCCAGTACTTC
.	TRBV7-9	.	TRBJ1-1	CASSSQGPFTEAFF	TGTGCCAGCAGCTCCCAGGGGCCTTTCACTGAAGCTTTCTTT
.	TRBV25-1	TRBD1	TRBJ2-7	CASSRGQGVSEQYF	TGTGCCAGCAGTCGTGGACAGGGGGTATCCGAGCAGTACTTC
.	TRBV15	TRBD1	TRBJ1-2	CATSGTQGALHYGYTF	TGTGCCACCAGCGGAACTCAGGGGGCTCTGCACTATGGCTACACCTTC
.	TRBV6-1	TRBD1	TRBJ2-5	CASSSRTGLGETQYF	TGTGCCAGCAGTTCCCGGACAGGGTTAGGAGAGACCCAGTACTTC
.	TRBV2	.	TRBJ2-1	CAREGGSYNEQFF	TGTGCCAGGGAGGGGGGGTCCTACAATGAGCAGTTCTTC
.	TRBV5-1	.	TRBJ1-4	CASSLAPATNEKLFF	TGCGCCAGCAGCTTGGCCCCTGCAACTAATGAAAAACTGTTTTTT
.	TRBV6-5	.	TRBJ2-7	CASSYMQPGGEQYF	TGTGCCAGCAGTTACATGCAGCCCGGCGGGGAGCAGTACTTC
.	TRBV2	.	TRBJ2-7	CASSQRTDSYEQYF	TGTGCCAGCAGTCAACGGACAGACTCCTACGAGCAGTACTTC
.	TRBV9	.	TRBJ1-2	CASSVETGYGYTF	TGTGCCAGCAGCGTAGAAACAGGGTATGGCTACACCTTC
once	TRBV9	TRBD2	TRBJ2-1	CASSVSSGSSYNEQFF	TGTGCCAGCAGCGTCTCTAGCGGGAGCTCCTACAATGAGCAGTTCTTC
.	TRBV5-6	TRBD1	TRBJ2-7	CASSLGDRGSSYEQYF	TGTGCCAGCAGCTTGGGAGACAGGGGTAGCTCCTACGAGCAGTACTTC
.	TRBV30	TRBD1	TRBJ1-5	CAWSVGQGNQPQHF	TGTGCCTGGAGTGTTGGACAGGGCAATCAGCCCCAGCATTTT
.	TRBV7-9	.	TRBJ1-1	CASSQLNTEAFF	TGTGCCAGCAGCCAGTTAAACACTGAAGCTTTCTTT
.	TRBV30	TRBD1	TRBJ1-6	CAWKDRANSPLHF	TGTGCCTGGAAGGACAGGGCAAATTCACCCCTCCACTTT
.	TRBV6-4	.	TRBJ2-7	CARGCGVYEQYF	TGTGCCAGGGGATGCGGGGTTTACGAGCAGTACTTC
.	TRBV7-3	.	TRBJ2-7	CASSLTGGWEYEQYF	TGTGCCAGCAGCTTAACGGGGGGATGGGAATACGAGCAGTACTTC
.	TRBV5-1	.	TRBJ1-2	CASSLETGAYGYTF	TGCGCCAGCAGCTTGGAGACAGGCGCCTATGGCTACACCTTC
.	TRBV30	TRBD1	TRBJ1-1	CAWSVDRGGEMNTEAFF	TGTGCCTGGAGTGTAGACAGGGGAGGAGAAATGAACACTGAAGCTTTCTTT
.	TRBV30	.	TRBJ2-6	CALTSSGANVLTF	TGTGCCCTAACGTCCTCTGGGGCCAACGTCCTGACTTTC
once	TRBV6-4	TRBD1	TRBJ1-2	CASSDSRDRGLEYGYTF	TGTGCCAGCAGTGACTCCCGGGACAGGGGGCTGGAGTATGGCTACACCTTC
once	TRBV7-3	.	TRBJ2-1	CASSLGPSSYNEQFF	TGTGCCAGCAGCTTAGGGCCCAGCTCCTACAATGAGCAGTTCTTC
.	TRBV4-2	.	TRBJ2-7	CASSQAEVGGISYEQYF	TGTGCCAGCAGCCAAGCTGAGGTCGGCGGGATCTCCTACGAGCAGTACTTC
.	TRBV11-1	.	TRBJ1-4	CASSDKREKLFF	TGTGCCAGCAGCGACAAACGAGAAAAACTGTTTTTT
.	TRBV13	.	TRBJ1-6	CASSKAITDNSPLHF	TGTGCCAGCAGTAAAGCTATCACAGATAATTCACCCCTCCACTTT
.	TRBV19	.	TRBJ1-2	CASLPQDSLLYGYTF	TGTGCCAGTCTGCCACAGGACAGCCTCCTCTATGGCTACACCTTC
.	TRBV5-1	TRBD1	TRBJ1-2	CASSFETGVNGYTF	TGCGCCAGCAGCTTCGAGACAGGGGTGAATGGCTACACCTTC
.	TRBV30	.	TRBJ1-6	CAWSPRDISPLHF	TGTGCCTGGAGTCCCCGAGACATTTCACCCCTCCACTTT
.	TRBV5-8	.	TRBJ2-4	CASSLARVTKTKNIQYF	TGTGCCAGCAGCTTGGCCAGGGTAACGAAGACCAAAAACATTCAGTACTTC
.	TRBV2	.	TRBJ2-2	CASSSGSGTGELFF	TGTGCCAGCAGTTCCGGGAGTGGCACCGGGGAGCTGTTTTTT
.	TRBV19	.	TRBJ1-4	CASSPATGNEKLFF	TGTGCCAGTAGTCCAGCTACAGGGAATGAAAAACTGTTTTTT
.	TRBV4-1	TRBD2	TRBJ2-7	CASRGGLAGNEQYF	TGCGCCAGCAGGGGGGGACTAGCGGGAAACGAGCAGTACTTC
.	TRBV6-5	.	TRBJ2-7	CASSFDRSYEQYF	TGTGCCAGCTCTTTCGACAGGTCCTACGAGCAGTACTTC
.	TRBV5-4	TRBD1	TRBJ2-7	CASSLKGALPLYEQYF	TGTGCCAGCAGCTTGAAGGGGGCGCTTCCCCTCTACGAGCAGTACTTC
.	TRBV14	TRBD1	TRBJ1-1	CASSPQGAPNTEAFF	TGTGCCAGCAGCCCCCAGGGGGCCCCTAACACTGAAGCTTTCTTT
once	TRBV6-5	.	TRBJ1-1	CASCEGEAAFF	TGTGCCAGCTGTGAAGGGGAGGCAGCTTTCTTT
.	TRBV2	.	TRBJ2-5	CASSIASPGETQYF	TGTGCCAGCAGTATAGCGTCCCCTGGGGAGACCCAGTACTTC
.	TRBV5-6	.	TRBJ2-6	CASSLPRTTFSGANVLTF	TGTGCCAGCAGCTTGCCCAGGACAACCTTCTCTGGGGCCAACGTCCTGACTTTC
.	TRBV28	.	TRBJ2-7	CASSLGRYEQYF	TGTGCCAGCAGCCTAGGGAGATACGAGCAGTACTTC
.	TRBV30	.	TRBJ1-1	CAWSLGPLASEAFF	TGTGCCTGGAGTTTGGGGCCCTTGGCAAGTGAAGCTTTCTTT
.	TRBV29-1	TRBD1	TRBJ1-1	CSVNRGKNTEAFF	TGCAGCGTAAACAGGGGAAAGAACACTGAAGCTTTCTTT
.	TRBV6-4	.	TRBJ2-3	CASSDSAGSTDTQYF	TGTGCCAGCAGTGACTCGGCGGGGAGCACAGATACGCAGTATTTT
.	TRBV6-6	TRBD1	TRBJ1-1	CASRDSSNTEAFF	TGTGCCAGCCGGGACAGCTCGAACACTGAAGCTTTCTTT
.	TRBV12-5	.	TRBJ2-2	CASGFAGELFF	TGTGCTAGTGGTTTTGCGGGGGAGCTGTTTTTT
.	TRBV9	.	TRBJ2-5	CASSVVEGRGETQYF	TGTGCCAGCAGCGTAGTTGAGGGGCGGGGAGAGACCCAGTACTTC
.	TRBV2	TRBD1	TRBJ1-3	CASSATGGTGNTIYF	TGTGCCAGCAGCGCAACAGGGGGAACTGGAAACACCATATATTTT
.	TRBV6-5	.	TRBJ1-1	CASSPLGGGGEAFF	TGTGCCAGCAGTCCACTCGGCGGGGGGGGTGAAGCTTTCTTT
.	TRBV2	.	TRBJ1-5	CASSGGPAGQPQHF	TGTGCCAGCAGTGGGGGCCCGGCCGGGCAGCCCCAGCATTTT
.	TRBV7-9	TRBD2	TRBJ2-2	CASSQTSGGNTGELFF	TGTGCCAGCAGCCAGACTAGCGGGGGGAACACCGGGGAGCTGTTTTTT
.	TRBV2	TRBD1	TRBJ2-7	CASRWTGGIYEQYF	TGTGCCAGCAGATGGACAGGGGGTATTTACGAGCAGTACTTC
.	TRBV18	TRBD1	TRBJ1-2	CASSSSGTGLIYGYTF	TGTGCCAGCTCATCATCCGGGACAGGGCTTATTTATGGCTACACCTTC